The clone carrying this T cell receptor (beta chain) has a handful of counts. Its specificity is not known. This sample is part of a study of post-analysis software for immune sequencing data. Study-wide context: Recorded subtypes: relapsing-remitting, secondary progressive, progressive-relapsing; some patients unannotated.

The study's findings and limits: People with multiple sclerosis had a significantly lower normalized Chao1 diversity than controls did.

Unique-molecular-identifier-tagged TCR beta cDNA libraries were used. The authors obtained 500,000 to 600,000 cDNA molecules from approximately 0.95 to 9.8 million T cells. TCRdb reanalysed the PCR reads using MiXCR and keeps one entry per CDR3 protein. This table has hundreds of thousands of distinct CDR3 sequences, about 27% appearing once. This receptor was obtained from a girl under 18 with multiple sclerosis. Material: blood.

CDR3 in DNA: TGTGCCAGCAGTTTCCCATTAGCGGGAGGGACGATCACAGATACGCAGTATTTT. It translates to CASSFPLAGGTITDTQYF. V gene TRBV27 combines with J gene TRBJ2-3; TRBD2 aligns across 11 bases. Germline V CDR1 and CDR2: MNHEY, SMNVEV (reference sequence). V dropped 3 bases and J dropped 2; count of bases not matched to a gene: 10. The CDR3 has 18 residues.